This T cell receptor (beta chain) is drawn from a study of blood T cell repertoires in COVID-19 (dated by TCRdb to 2018 to 2021). Regarding the research as a whole: The collaborator samples originated in the United States, Italy and Spain and spanned the acute and convalescent phases of COVID-19. The prospective study material was composed of cDNA or gDNA derived from T cells, B-cell-depleted T cells, or PBMCs. The dataset comprised deeply sampled blood TCRbeta repertoires from subjects exposed to, actively infected with, or recovered from COVID-19. The repertoires were made available in a free public database intended to serve as a resource for research on the immune response to SARS-CoV-2. Samples were obtained from the ongoing ImmuneRACE study (first 160 participants) and from 1,200 or so subjects provided by 6 global collaborators. Nearly every sample came with metadata listing a de-identified subject ID, COVID-19 status, age in years and sex. Where available, HLA class I and class II types were obtained from metadata supplied by the sample provider rather than from assay-based typing.

TCRbeta CDR3 regions were amplified from genomic DNA using the immunoSEQ Assay, a bias-controlled multiplex PCR. On the authors' methods: The number of nucleated cells in each sample was estimated by amplification of reference gene primers within the assay. Sequence reads were collapsed and filtered to measure the absolute abundance of every unique TCRbeta CDR3 rearrangement. Productive Simpson clonality was computed per sample as the square root of Simpson's diversity index over productive rearrangements. The source is immuneACCESS, and TCRdb retained only in-frame sequences with V and J called. Part of the clones is not carried over; for the studies checked, unresolved V genes explain less than half of this, and the remainder is unexplained. From that table come the V and J calls and clone size; the DNA was used to work out D and trimming. For this sample there are about 380,000 clones; 70% to 90% appear just once. The leading ten clones occupy 1.2% of the sample.

Regarding this clone: No antigen is known for it. No clone much larger than this one lies a single base away; base qualities are absent.

Participants in the prospective study were enrolled through a virtual design, were aged roughly 18 to 95 years, and lived in fewer than 30 United States geographic areas. To assign participants to cohorts, the prospective study relied on clinical history that participants themselves reported in a screening survey and a study questionnaire. Recovered participants in ImmuneRACE Cohort 3 were defined as having two consecutive negative NP/OP PCR tests, clearance from a healthcare professional, or resolution of symptoms. In the prospective study, whole blood, serum and a nasopharyngeal or oropharyngeal swab were collected from each participant by mobile phlebotomists. Over a roughly 2-month period, participants in the prospective study had the option of providing additional blood draws and questionnaires. Prospective study blood samples were shipped either frozen or at room temperature before DNA extraction.

Overall results and qualifications from the work: The amount of clinical and demographic metadata varied by source and participant and was provided uncurated.

Sequences KGHSH (CDR1) and LQKENI (CDR2) are obtained from the germline V gene. The CDR3 numbers 14 residues from cysteine through phenylalanine. Solely the CDR3 DNA is kept, with 42 bases framed from the first base. Germline trimming: 3 bases from V, 6 bases from J; junction bases outside gene matches: 1. The rearranged segments are TRBV18 and TRBJ1-6, with 8 bases in between that match TRBD1. The sequenced sample was PBMCs or T cells enriched from blood (not recorded which). The clonotype comes from a woman aged 18-30 years who had recovered from COVID-19. Here is the DNA: TGTGCCAGCTCACCGGACAGGGCTAATTCACCCCTCCACTTT. Its product reads: CASSPDRANSPLHF.